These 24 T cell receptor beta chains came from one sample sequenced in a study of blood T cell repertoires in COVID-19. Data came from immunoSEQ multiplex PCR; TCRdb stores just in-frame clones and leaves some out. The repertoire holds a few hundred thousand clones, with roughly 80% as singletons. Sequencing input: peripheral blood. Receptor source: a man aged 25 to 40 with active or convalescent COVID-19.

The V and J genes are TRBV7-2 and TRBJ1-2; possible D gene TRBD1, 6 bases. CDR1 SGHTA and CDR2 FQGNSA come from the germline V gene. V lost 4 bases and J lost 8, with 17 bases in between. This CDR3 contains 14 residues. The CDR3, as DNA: TGTGCCAGCAGCTCCCGACAGGTCCCGGGGGGCTACACCTTC. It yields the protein CASSSRQVPGGYTF.

The CDR3 protein is CASSLKGSASNTGELFF. As DNA, the CDR3 is TGTGCCAGCAGCTTGAAAGGCAGCGCGTCGAACACCGGGGAGCTGTTTTTT. The rearrangement links TRBV5-4 to TRBJ2-2; no definite D call. CDR1 SGHNT and CDR2 YYREEE come from the germline V gene (reference sequence). Trimming pared 1 base from V and 0 bases from J, leaving 13 bases between. The CDR3 is 17 amino acids. Complete variable domain (other parts from reference TRBV5-4 and TRBJ2-2): ETGVTQSPTHLIKTRGQQVTLRCSSQSGHNTVSWYQQALGQGPQFIFQYYREEENGRGNFPPRFSGLQFPNYSSELNVNALELDDSALYLCASSLKGSASNTGELFFGEGSRLTVL.

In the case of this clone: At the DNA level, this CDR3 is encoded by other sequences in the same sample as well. This CDR3 reads CASSLRGGYGYTF. The CDR3, as DNA: TGTGCCAGCAGTTTAAGGGGCGGCTATGGCTACACCTTC. J is TRBJ1-2 and V is TRBV27, with D perhaps TRBD1 (5 bases). The length of the CDR3 is 13 residues. The V end was cut by 2 bases, the J end by 4 bases, with 8 bases between. Looked up from germline, CDR1 is MNHEY and CDR2 is SMNVEV (reference sequence).

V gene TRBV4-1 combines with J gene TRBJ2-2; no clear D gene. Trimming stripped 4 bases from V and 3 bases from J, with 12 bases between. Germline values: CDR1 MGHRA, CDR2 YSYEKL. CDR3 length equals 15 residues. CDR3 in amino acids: CASSLLVADTGELFF. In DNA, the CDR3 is TGCGCCAGCAGCCTCCTGGTGGCGGACACCGGGGAGCTGTTTTTT.

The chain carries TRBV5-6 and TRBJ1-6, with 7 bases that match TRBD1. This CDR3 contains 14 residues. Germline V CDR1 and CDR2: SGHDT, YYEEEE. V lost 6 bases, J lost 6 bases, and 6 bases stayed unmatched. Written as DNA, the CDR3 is TGTGCCAGCACCCGGACAGGAATTAATTCACCCCTCCACTTT. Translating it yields CASTRTGINSPLHF.

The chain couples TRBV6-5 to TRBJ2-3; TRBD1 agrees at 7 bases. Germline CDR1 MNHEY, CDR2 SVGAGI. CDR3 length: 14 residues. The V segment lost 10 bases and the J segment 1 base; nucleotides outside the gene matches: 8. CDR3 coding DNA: TGTGCCACCAGCAGGGGGACGGGCACAGATACGCAGTATTTT. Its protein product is CATSRGTGTDTQYF.

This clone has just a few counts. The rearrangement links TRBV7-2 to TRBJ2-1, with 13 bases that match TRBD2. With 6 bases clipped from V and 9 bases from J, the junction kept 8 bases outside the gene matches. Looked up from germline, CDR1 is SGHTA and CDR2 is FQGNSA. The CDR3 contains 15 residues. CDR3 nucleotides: TGTGCCAGCAGACAGACTAGCGGGAGGAGGGGTGAGCAGTTCTTC. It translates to CASRQTSGRRGEQFF.

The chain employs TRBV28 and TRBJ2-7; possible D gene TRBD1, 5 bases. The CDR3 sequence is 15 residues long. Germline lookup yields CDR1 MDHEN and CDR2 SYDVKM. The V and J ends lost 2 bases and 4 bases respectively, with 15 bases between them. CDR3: CASSLIGAGGYEQYF. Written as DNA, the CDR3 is TGTGCCAGCAGTTTAATAGGGGCCGGTGGGTACGAGCAGTACTTC. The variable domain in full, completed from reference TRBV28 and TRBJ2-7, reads DVKVTQSSRYLVKRTGEKVFLECVQDMDHENMFWYRQDPGLGLRLIYFSYDVKMKEKGDIPEGYSVSREKKERFSLILESASTNQTSMYLCASSLIGAGGYEQYFGPGTRLTVT.

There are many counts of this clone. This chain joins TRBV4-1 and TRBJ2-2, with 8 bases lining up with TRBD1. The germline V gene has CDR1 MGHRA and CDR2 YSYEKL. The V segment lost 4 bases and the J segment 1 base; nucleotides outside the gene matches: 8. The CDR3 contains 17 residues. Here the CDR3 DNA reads TGCGCCAGCAGCCCTGGCACCGGACAGGGGAACACCGGGGAGCTGTTTTTT. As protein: CASSPGTGQGNTGELFF.

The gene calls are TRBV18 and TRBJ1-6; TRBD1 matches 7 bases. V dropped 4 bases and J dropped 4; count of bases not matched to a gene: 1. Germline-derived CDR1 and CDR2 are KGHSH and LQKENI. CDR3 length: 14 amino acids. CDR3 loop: CASSRDRYNSPLHF. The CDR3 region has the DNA TGTGCCAGCTCACGGGACAGATATAATTCACCCCTCCACTTT.

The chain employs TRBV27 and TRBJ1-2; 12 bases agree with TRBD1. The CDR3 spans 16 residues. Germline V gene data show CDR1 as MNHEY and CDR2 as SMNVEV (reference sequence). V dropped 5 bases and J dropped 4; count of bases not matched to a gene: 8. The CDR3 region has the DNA TGTGCCAGCAGTACCCCCGGGACAGGGGGCATCTATGGCTACACCTTC. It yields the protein CASSTPGTGGIYGYTF.

The CDR3, as DNA: TGTGCCAGCAGTCCCGACAGGGGGTGGACTGAAGCTTTCTTT. Amino acids: CASSPDRGWTEAFF. The rearrangement joins TRBV27 to TRBJ1-1; 9 bases are a match to TRBD1. Trimming took 5 bases from V and 5 from J; bases not matched to a gene: 6. CDR1 is MNHEY, CDR2 SMNVEV, per germline (reference sequence). CDR3 size: 14 residues.

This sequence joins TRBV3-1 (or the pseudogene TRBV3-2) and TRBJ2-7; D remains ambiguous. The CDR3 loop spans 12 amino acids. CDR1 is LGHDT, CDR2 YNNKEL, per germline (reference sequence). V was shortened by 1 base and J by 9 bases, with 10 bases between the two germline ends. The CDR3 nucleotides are TGTGCCAGCAGCCAAGGAGAATCGGTGCAGTACTTC. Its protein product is CASSQGESVQYF.

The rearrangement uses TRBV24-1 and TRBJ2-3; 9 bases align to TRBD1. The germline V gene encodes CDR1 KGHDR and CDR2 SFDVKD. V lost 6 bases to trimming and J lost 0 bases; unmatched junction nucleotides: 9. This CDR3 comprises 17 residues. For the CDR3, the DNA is TGTGCCACCAGTCTACGCTACAGGGGGCTGAGCACAGATACGCAGTATTTT. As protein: CATSLRYRGLSTDTQYF.

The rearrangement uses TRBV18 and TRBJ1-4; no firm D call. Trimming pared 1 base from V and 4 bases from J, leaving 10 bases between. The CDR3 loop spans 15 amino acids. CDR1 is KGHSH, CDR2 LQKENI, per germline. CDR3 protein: CASSPLVSFNEKLFF. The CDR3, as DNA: TGTGCCAGCTCACCACTGGTCAGTTTTAATGAAAAACTGTTTTTT.

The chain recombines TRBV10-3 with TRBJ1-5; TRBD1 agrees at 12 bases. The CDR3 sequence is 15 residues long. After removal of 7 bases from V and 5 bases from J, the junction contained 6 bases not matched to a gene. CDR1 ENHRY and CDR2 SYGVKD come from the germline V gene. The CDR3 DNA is TGTGCCATCAAACCGGGACAGGGGGCATATCAGCCCCAGCATTTT. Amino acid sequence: CAIKPGQGAYQPQHF.

The CDR3 region is CASSLTHLNQPQHF. CDR3 bases: TGTGCCAGCAGCCTAACTCATTTAAATCAGCCCCAGCATTTT. The chain employs TRBV7-2 and TRBJ1-5, with D unresolved. CDR1 is SGHTA, CDR2 FQGNSA, per germline. This CDR3 is 14 amino acids long. Trimming took 5 bases from V and 4 from J, leaving 12 bases between them.

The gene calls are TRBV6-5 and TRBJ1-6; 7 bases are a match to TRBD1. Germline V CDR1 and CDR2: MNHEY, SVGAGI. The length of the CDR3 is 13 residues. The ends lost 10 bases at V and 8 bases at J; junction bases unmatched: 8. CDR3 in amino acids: CATTPQGDSPLHF. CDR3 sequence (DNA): TGTGCCACCACCCCGCAGGGGGATTCACCCCTCCACTTT.

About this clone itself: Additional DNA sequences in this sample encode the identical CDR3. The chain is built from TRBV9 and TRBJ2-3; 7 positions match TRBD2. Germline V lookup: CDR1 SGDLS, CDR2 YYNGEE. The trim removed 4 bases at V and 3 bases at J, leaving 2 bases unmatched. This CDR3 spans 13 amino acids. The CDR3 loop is CASSPGGTDTQYF. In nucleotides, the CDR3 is TGTGCCAGCAGCCCCGGGGGGACAGATACGCAGTATTTT.

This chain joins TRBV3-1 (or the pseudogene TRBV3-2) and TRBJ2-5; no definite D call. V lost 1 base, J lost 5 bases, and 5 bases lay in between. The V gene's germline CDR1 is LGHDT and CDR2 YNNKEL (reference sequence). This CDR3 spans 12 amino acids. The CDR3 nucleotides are TGTGCCAGCAGCCAAGCCGGGGAGACCCAGTACTTC. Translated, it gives CASSQAGETQYF.

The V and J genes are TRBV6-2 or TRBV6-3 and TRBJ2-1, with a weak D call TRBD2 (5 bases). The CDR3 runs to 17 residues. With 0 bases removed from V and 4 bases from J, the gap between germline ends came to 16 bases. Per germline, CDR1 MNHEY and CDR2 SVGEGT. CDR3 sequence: CASSYSPVSGVYNEQFF. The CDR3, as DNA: TGTGCCAGCAGTTACTCGCCGGTAAGCGGAGTTTACAATGAGCAGTTCTTC.

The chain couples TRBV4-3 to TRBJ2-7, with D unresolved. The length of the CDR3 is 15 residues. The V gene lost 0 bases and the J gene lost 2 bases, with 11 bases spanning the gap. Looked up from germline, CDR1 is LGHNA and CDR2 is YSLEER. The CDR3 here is CASSQDRSPTYEQYF. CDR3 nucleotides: TGCGCCAGCAGCCAAGATCGGTCTCCTACCTACGAGCAGTACTTC.

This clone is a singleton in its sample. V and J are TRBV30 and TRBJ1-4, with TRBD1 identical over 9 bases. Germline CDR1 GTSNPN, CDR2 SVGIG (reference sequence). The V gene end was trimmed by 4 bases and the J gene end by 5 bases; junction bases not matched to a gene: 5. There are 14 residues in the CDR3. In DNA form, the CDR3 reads TGTGCCTGGAACGGACAGGGGCTAAATGAAAAACTGTTTTTT. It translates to CAWNGQGLNEKLFF.

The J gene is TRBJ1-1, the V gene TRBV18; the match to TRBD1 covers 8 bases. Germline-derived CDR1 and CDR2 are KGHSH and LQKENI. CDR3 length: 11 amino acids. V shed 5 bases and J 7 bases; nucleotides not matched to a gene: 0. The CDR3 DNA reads TGTGCCAGCTCAGGACAGGGTGAAGCTTTCTTT. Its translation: CASSGQGEAFF.